This T cell receptor (beta chain) emerged from a study of OX40 agonist ivuxolimab in advanced cancers. Across the whole study: Patients were under 90% male with ages roughly 20 to 85, mean roughly 55. Study-level points and caveats: Average numbers of expanded clones were greater in CD8+ T cells than in CD4+.

The CDR3 is made up of 12 amino acids. V was pared by 5 bases and J by 4 bases, with 9 bases between. Germline-derived CDR1 and CDR2 are SNHLY and FYNNEI. Profiling relied on immunoSEQ multiplex PCR, and the TCRdb table lists in-frame clones only, not all of them. The table shows approximately 90,000 clones, with roughly nine tenths occurring only once. As regards this clone: Its antigen is undetermined.

The source material was CD4+ or CD8+ T cells sorted from blood, sampled in a trial of the OX40 agonist ivuxolimab. V is TRBV2 and J is TRBJ2-7, with TRBD2 as a possible D gene (5 bases). The TCR was taken from an adult with an advanced solid tumor such as melanoma, head and neck, liver or kidney cancer. As DNA, the CDR3 is TGTGCCAGCAGTCAGCGGTTGTACGAGCAGTACTTC. Translated, it gives CASSQRLYEQYF. The complete variable domain, with remaining parts taken from reference TRBV2 and TRBJ2-7, reads EPEVTQTPSHQVTQMGQEVILRCVPISNHLYFYWYRQILGQKVEFLVSFYNNEISEKSEIFDDQFSVERPDGSNFTLKIRSTKLEDSAMYFCASSQRLYEQYFGPGTRLTVT.